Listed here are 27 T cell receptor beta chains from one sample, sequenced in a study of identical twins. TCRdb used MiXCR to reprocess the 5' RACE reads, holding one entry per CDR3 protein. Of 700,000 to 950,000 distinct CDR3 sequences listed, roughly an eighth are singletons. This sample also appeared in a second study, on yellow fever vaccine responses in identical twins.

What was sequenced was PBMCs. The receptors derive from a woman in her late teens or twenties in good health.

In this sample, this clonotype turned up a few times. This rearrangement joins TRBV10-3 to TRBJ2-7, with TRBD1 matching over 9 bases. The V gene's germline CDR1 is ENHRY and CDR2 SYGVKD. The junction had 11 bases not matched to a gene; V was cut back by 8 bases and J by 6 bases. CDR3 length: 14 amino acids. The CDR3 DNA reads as TGTGCCATCGGGGTCGGGACAGGGATTGTCGAGCAGTACTTC. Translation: CAIGVGTGIVEQYF.

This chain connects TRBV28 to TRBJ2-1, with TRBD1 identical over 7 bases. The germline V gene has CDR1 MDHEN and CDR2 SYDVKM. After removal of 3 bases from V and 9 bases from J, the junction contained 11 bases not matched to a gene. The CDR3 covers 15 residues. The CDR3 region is CASSFDRVVASEQFF. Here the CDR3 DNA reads TGTGCCAGCAGTTTCGACAGGGTTGTAGCCTCTGAGCAGTTCTTC.

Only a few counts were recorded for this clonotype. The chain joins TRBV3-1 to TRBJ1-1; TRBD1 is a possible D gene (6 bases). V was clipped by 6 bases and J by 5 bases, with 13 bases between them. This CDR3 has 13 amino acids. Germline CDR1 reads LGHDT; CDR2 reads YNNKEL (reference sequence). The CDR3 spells CASRVQGLTEAFF. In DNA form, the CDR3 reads TGTGCCAGCAGGGTACAGGGATTAACTGAAGCTTTCTTT.

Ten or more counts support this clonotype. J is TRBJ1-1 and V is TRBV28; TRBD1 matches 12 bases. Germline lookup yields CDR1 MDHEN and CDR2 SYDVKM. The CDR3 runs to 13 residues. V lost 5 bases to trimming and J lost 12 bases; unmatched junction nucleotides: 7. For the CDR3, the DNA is TGTGCCAGCAGTCCCCCGGGACAGGGGGCAACTTTCTTT. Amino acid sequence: CASSPPGQGATFF.

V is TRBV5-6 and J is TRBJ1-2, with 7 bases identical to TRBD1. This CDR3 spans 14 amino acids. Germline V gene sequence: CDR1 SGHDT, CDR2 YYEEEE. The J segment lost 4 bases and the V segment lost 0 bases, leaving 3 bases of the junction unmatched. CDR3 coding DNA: TGTGCCAGCAGCTTGGGGGACAGCTTCTATGGCTACACCTTC. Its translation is CASSLGDSFYGYTF.

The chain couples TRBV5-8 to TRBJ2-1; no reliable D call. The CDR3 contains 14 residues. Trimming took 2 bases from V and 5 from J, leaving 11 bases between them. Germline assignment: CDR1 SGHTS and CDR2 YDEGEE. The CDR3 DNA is TGTGCCAGCAGCTTTAGTATAGCAGACAATGAGCAGTTCTTC. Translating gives CASSFSIADNEQFF.

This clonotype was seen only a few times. CDR3 DNA: TGTGCCAGCAGCTTAGATCTTCACAATGAGCAGTTCTTC. It specifies CASSLDLHNEQFF. V usage is TRBV7-2 and J usage is TRBJ2-1, with no clear D. The CDR3 runs to 13 residues. Trimming shortened V by 1 base and J by 5 bases, and 6 bases separated the two germline ends. Germline V lookup: CDR1 SGHTA, CDR2 FQGNSA.

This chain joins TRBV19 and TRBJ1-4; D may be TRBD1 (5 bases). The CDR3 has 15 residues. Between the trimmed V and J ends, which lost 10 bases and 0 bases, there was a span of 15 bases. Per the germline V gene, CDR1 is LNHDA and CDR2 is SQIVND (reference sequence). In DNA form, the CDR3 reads TGTGCCACTGCGAGCCGGGACGCAACTAATGAAAAACTGTTTTTT. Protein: CATASRDATNEKLFF.

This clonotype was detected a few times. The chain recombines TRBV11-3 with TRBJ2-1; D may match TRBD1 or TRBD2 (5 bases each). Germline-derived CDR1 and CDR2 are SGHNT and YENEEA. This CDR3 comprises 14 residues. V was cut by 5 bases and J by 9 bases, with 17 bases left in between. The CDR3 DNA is TGTGCCAGCAGCCACCCGGGACCGAGACTTGAGCAGTTCTTC. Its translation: CASSHPGPRLEQFF.

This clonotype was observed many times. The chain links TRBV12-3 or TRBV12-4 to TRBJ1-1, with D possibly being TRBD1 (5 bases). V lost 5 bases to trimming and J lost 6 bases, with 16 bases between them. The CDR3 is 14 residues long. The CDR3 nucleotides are TGTGCCAGCAGTCTAGATTGGGGGTCAGCTGAAGCTTTCTTT. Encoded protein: CASSLDWGSAEAFF.

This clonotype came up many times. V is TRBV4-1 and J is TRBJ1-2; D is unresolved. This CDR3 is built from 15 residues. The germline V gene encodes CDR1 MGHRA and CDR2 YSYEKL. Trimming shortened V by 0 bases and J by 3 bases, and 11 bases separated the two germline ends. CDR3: CASSQDEGRDYGYTF. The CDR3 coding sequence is TGCGCCAGCAGCCAAGATGAGGGAAGGGACTATGGCTACACCTTC.

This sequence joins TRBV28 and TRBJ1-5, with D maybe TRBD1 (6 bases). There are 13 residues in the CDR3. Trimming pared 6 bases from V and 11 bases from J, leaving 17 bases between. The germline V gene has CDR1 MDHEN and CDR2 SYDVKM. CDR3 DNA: TGTGCCAGCAGACCGGGACACCTTCGGACCCAGCATTTT. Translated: CASRPGHLRTQHF.

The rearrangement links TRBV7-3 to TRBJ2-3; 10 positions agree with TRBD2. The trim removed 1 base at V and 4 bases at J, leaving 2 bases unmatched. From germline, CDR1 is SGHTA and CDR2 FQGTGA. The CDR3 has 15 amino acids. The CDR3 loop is CASSLKLAGADTQYF. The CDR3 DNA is TGTGCCAGCAGCTTAAAGCTAGCGGGAGCAGATACGCAGTATTTT.

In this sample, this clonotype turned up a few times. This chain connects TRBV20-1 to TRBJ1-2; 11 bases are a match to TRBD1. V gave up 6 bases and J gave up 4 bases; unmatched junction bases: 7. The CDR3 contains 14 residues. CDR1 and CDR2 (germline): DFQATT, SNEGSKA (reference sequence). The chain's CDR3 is CSAPTGTGGYGYTF. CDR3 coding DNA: TGCAGTGCCCCTACCGGGACAGGGGGCTATGGCTACACCTTC.

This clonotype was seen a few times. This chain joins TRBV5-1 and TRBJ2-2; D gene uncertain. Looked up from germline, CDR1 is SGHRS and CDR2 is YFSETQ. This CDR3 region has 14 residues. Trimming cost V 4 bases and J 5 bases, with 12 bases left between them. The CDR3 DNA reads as TGCGCCAGCAGCCCCGGCGATCAGACCGGGGAGCTGTTTTTT. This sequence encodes CASSPGDQTGELFF.

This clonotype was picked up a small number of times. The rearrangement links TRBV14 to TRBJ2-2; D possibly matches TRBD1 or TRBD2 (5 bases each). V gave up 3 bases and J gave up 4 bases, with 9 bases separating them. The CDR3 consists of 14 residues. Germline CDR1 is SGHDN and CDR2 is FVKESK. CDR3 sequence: CASSQQGPTGELFF. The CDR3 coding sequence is TGTGCCAGCAGCCAGCAGGGACCCACCGGGGAGCTGTTTTTT.

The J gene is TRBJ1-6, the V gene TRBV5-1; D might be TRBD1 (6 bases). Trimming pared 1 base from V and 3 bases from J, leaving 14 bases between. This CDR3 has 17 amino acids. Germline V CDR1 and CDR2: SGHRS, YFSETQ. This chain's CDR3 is CASSLIGAGVYNSPLHF. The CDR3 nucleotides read TGCGCCAGCAGCTTGATCGGCGCAGGGGTCTATAATTCACCCCTCCACTTT.

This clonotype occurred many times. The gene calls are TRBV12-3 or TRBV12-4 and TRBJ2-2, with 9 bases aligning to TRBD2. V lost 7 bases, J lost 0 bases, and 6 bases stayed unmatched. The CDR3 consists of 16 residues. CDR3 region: CASTGGLATNTGELFF. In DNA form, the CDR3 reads TGTGCCAGCACCGGGGGACTAGCCACGAACACCGGGGAGCTGTTTTTT.

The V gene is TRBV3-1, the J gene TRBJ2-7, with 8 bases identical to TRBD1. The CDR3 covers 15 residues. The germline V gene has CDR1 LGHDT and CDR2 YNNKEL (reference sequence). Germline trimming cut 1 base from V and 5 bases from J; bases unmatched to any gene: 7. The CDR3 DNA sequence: TGTGCCAGCAGCCAAGCAGGGTCGACAGGGGACGAGCAGTACTTC. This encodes CASSQAGSTGDEQYF.

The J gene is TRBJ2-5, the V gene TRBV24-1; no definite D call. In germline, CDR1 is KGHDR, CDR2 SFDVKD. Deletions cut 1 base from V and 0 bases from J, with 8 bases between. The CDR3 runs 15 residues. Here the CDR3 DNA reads TGTGCCACCAGTGATTTTAACCGAAACCAAGAGACCCAGTACTTC. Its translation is CATSDFNRNQETQYF.

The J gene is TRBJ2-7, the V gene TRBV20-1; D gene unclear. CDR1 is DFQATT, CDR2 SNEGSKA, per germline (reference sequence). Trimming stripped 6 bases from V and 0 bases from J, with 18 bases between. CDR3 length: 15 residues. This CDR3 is CSAAGRGRGSYEQYF. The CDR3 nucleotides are TGCAGTGCCGCAGGCAGAGGCCGCGGCTCCTACGAGCAGTACTTC.

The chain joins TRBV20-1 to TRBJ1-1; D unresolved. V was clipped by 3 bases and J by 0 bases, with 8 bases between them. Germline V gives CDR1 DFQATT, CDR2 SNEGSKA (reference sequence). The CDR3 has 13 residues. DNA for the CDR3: TGCAGTGCTAGCTCCACTATGAACACTGAAGCTTTCTTT. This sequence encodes CSASSTMNTEAFF.

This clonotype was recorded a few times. In DNA, the CDR3 is TGCGCCAGCAGCGACGGCATGAACAATGAGCAGTTCTTC. It is translated as CASSDGMNNEQFF. The V gene is TRBV5-1, the J gene TRBJ2-1; D not certain. This CDR3 has 13 amino acids. CDR1 is SGHRS, CDR2 YFSETQ, per germline. V was cut by 4 bases and J by 5 bases, with 10 bases left in between.

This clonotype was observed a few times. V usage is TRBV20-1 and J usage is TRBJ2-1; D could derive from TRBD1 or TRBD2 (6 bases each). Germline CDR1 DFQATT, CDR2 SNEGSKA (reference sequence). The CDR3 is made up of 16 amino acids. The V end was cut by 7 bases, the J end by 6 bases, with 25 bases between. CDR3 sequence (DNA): TGCAGTGTACCTCCCGTCGTGGAGGGGGTGCGCAATGAGCAGTTCTTC. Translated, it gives CSVPPVVEGVRNEQFF.

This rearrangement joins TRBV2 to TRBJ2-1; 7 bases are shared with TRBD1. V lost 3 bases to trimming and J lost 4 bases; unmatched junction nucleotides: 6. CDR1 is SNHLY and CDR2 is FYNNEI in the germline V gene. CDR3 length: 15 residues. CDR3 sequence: CASSDRGTIYNEQFF. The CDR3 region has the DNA TGTGCCAGCAGTGACAGGGGGACCATATACAATGAGCAGTTCTTC.

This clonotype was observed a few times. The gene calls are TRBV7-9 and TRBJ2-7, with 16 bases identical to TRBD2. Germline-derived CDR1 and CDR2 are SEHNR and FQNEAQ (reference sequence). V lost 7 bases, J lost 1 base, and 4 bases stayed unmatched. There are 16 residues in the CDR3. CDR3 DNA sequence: TGTGCCAGCACTCCGGGACTAGCGGGAGGGTCCTACGAGCAGTACTTC. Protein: CASTPGLAGGSYEQYF.

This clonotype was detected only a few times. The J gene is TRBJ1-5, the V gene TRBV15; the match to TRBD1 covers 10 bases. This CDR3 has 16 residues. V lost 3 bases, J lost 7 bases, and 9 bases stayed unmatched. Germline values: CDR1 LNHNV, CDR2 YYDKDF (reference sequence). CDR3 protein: CATSRGRTGGDQPQHF. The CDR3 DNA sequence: TGTGCCACCAGCAGGGGCCGGACAGGGGGAGACCAGCCCCAGCATTTT.